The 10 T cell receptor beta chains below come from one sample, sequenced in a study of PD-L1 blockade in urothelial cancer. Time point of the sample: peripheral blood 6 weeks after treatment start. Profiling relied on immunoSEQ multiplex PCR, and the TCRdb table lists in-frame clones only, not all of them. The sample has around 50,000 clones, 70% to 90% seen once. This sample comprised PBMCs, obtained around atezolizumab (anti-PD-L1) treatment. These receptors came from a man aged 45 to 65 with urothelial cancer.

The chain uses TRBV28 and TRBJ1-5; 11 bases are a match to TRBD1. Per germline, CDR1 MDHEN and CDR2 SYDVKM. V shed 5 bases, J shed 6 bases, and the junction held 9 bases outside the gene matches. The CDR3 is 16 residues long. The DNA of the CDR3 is TGTGCCAGCAGTCCCTCAGGACAGGGGGCCCCTCAGCCCCAGCATTTT. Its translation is CASSPSGQGAPQPQHF.

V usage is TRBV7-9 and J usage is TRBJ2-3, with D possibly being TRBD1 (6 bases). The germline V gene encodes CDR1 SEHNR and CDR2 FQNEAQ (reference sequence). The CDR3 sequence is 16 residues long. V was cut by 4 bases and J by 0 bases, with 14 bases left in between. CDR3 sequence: CASSSLQGASTDTQYF. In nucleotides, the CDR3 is TGTGCCAGCAGCTCCCTACAGGGAGCTAGCACAGATACGCAGTATTTT.

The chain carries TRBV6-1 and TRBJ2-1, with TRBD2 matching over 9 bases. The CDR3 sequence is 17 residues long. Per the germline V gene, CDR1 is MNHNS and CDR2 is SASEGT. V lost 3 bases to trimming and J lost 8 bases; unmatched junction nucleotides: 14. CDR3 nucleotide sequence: TGTGCCAGCAGTGACCCCCTTAGCGGGAGCTGGGCGGATGAGCAGTTCTTC. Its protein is CASSDPLSGSWADEQFF.

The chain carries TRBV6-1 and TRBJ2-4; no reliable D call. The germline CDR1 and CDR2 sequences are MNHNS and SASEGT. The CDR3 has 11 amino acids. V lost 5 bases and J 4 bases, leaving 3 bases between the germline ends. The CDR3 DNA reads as TGTGCCAGCAGTCCAAAAAACATTCAGTACTTC. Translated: CASSPKNIQYF.

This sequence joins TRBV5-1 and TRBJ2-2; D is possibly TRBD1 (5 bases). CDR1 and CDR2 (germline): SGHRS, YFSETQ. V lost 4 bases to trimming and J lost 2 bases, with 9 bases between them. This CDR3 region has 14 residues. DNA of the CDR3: TGCGCCAGCAGCCCCGGACACAACACCGGGGAGCTGTTTTTT. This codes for CASSPGHNTGELFF.

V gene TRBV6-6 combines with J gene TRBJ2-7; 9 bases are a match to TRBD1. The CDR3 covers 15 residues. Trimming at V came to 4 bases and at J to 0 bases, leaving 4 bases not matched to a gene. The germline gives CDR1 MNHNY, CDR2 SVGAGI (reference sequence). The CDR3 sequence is CASSSGTGSSYEQYF. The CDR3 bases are TGTGCCAGCAGTTCCGGGACAGGGAGCTCCTACGAGCAGTACTTC.

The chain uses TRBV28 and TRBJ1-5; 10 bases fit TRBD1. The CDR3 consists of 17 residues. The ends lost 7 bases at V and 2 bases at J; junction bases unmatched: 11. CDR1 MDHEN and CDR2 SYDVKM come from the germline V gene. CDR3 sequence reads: CASKIDRGLFRNQPQHF. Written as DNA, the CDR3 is TGTGCCAGCAAGATAGACAGGGGGCTTTTCCGCAATCAGCCCCAGCATTTT.

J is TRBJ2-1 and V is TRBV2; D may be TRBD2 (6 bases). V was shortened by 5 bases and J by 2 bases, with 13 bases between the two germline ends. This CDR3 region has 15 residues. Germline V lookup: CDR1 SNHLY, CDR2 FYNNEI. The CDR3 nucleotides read TGTGCCAGCAGTCCCGGGACTCCTACCTACAATGAGCAGTTCTTC. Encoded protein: CASSPGTPTYNEQFF.

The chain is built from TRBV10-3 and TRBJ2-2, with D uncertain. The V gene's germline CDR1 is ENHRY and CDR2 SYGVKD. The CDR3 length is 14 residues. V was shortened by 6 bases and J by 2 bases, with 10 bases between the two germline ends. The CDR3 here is CAIRPGLNTGELFF. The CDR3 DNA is TGTGCCATCAGGCCAGGATTAAACACCGGGGAGCTGTTTTTT.

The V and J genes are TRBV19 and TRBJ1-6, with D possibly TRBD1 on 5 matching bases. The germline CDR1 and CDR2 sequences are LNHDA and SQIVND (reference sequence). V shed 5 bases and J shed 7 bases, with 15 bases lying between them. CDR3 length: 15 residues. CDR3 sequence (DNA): TGTGCCAGTAGTCCGAGGGACTCCAGGAATTCACCCCTCCACTTT. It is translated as CASSPRDSRNSPLHF. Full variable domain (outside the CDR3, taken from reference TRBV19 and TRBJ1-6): DGGITQSPKYLFRKEGQNVTLSCEQNLNHDAMYWYRQDPGQGLRLIYYSQIVNDFQKGDIAEGYSVSREKKESFPLTVTSAQKNPTAFYLCASSPRDSRNSPLHFGNGTRLTVT.